Listed here is a single T cell receptor (beta chain). Clones were sequenced by immunoSEQ multiplex PCR, and TCRdb holds only the in-frame ones, with some missing. The repertoire holds about 200,000 clones, roughly 88% seen once, with 15% to 20% in the top ten. The data were taken from a study of blood T cell repertoires in COVID-19. The source material was peripheral blood. This TCR was recovered from a man aged 45-60 years with COVID-19, enrolled during active disease.

In DNA form, the CDR3 reads TGCGCCAGCAGCTCTAGCGGGCAAAACAATGAGCAGTTCTTC. Translated, it gives CASSSSGQNNEQFF. This chain connects TRBV5-1 to TRBJ2-1; 8 positions match TRBD2. Germline CDR1 reads SGHRS; CDR2 reads YFSETQ. Losses at the gene ends were 3 bases for V and 5 bases for J; bases not matched to a gene: 4. The CDR3 is made up of 14 amino acids.